This TCR beta chain appears in the sequencing data of a study of beta chain features in type 1 diabetes. Expressed TCRB transcripts were sequenced because the entire RNA isolate underwent reverse transcription. TCRdb's table, derived via immunoSEQ multiplex PCR, lists solely in-frame clones and lacks some. The sample yields about 40,000 clones, approximately 51% seen once. In its sample, this clone was seen a few times. The CDR3 is 13 amino acids. Trimming took 0 bases from V and 7 from J, leaving 6 bases between them. The germline V gene has CDR1 SGHAT and CDR2 FQNNGV. This chain uses TRBV11-2 with TRBJ2-2, with a possible D match to TRBD1 (6 bases). The sample taken for sequencing was stem cell memory CD4+ T cells from blood. The origin of this receptor is a woman aged 25 to 39 in good health. The CDR3 loop is CASSLDRGGELFF. In DNA form, the CDR3 reads TGTGCCAGCAGCTTAGACAGGGGCGGGGAGCTGTTTTTT.